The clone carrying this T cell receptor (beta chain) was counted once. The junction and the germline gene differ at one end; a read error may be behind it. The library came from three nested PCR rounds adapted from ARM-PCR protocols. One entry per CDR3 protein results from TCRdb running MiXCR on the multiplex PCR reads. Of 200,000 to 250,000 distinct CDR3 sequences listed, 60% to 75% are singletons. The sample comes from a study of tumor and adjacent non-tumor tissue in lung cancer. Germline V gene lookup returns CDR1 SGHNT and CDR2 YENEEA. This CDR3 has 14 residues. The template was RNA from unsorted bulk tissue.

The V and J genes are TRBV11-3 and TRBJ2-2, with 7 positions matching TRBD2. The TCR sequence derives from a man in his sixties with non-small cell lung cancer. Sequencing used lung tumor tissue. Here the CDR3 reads CAGSLAAPGGRLFF. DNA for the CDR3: TGTGCCGGCAGCTTAGCTGCACCGGGGGGAAGGCTGTTTTTT.